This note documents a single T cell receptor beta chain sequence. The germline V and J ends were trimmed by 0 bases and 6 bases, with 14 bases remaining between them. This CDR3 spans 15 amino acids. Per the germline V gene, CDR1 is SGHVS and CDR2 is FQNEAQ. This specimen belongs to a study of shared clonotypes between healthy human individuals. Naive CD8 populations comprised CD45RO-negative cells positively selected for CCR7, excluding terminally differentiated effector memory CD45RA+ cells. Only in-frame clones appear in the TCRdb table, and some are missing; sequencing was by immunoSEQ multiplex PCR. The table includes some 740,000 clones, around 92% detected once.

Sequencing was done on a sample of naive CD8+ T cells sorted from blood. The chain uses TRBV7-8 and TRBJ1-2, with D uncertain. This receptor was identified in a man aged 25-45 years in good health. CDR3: CASSLASLGGHGYTF. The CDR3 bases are TGTGCCAGCAGCTTAGCATCCTTGGGAGGGCATGGCTACACCTTC. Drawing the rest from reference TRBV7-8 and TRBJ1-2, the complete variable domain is GAGVSQSPRYKVAKRGQDVALRCDPISGHVSLFWYQQALGQGPEFLTYFQNEAQLDKSGLPSDRFFAERPEGSVSTLKIQRTQQEDSAVYLCASSLASLGGHGYTFGSGTRLTVV.